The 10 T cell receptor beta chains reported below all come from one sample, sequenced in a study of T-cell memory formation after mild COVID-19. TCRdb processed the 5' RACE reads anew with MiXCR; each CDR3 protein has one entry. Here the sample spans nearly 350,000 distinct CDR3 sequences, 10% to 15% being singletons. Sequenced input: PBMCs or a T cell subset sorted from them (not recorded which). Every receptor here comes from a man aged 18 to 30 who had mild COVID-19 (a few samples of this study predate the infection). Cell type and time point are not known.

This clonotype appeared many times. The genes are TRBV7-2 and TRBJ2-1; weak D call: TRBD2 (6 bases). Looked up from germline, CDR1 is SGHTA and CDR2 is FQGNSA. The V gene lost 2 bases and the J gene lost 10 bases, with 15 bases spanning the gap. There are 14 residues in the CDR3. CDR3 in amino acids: CASSLPGRHSEQFF. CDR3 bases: TGTGCCAGCAGCTTACCGGGGAGGCATTCCGAGCAGTTCTTC.

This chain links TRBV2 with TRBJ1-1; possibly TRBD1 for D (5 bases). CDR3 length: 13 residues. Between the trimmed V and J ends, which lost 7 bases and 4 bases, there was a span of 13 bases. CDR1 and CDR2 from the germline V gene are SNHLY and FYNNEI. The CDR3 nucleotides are TGTGCCAGCATCGGGGCTCCGGGCACTGAAGCTTTCTTT. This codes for CASIGAPGTEAFF.

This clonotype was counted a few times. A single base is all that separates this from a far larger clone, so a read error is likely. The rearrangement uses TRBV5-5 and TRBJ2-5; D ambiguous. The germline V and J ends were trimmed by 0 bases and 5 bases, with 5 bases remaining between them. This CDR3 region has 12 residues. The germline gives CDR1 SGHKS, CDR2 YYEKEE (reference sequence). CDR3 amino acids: CASSLDWETQYF. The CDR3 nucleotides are TGTGCCAGCAGCTTGGATTGGGAGACCCAGTACTTC.

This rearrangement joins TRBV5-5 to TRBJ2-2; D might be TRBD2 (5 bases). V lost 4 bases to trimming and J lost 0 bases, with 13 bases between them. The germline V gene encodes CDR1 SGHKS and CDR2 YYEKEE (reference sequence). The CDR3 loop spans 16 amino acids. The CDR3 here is CASSQREGTNTGELFF. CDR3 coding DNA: TGTGCCAGCAGCCAGAGAGAGGGAACGAACACCGGGGAGCTGTTTTTT.

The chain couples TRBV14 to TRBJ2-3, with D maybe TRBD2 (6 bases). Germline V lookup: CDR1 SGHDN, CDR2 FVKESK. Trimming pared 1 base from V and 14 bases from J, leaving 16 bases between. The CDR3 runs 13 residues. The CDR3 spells CASSQVRDSLPYF. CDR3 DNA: TGTGCCAGCAGCCAAGTACGGGACTCCCTCCCGTATTTT.

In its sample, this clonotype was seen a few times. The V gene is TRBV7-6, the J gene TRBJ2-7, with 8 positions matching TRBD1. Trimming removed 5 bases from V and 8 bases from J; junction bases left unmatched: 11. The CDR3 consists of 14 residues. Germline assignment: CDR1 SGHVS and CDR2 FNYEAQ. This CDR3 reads CASSRPQGAGKQYF. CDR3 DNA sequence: TGTGCCAGCAGCCGTCCCCAGGGGGCCGGGAAGCAGTACTTC.

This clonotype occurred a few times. Here the CDR3 DNA reads TGTGCCAGCAGTCCGGGGGGACAGTACCGTTTAACAGATACGCAGTATTTT. This translates into CASSPGGQYRLTDTQYF. This chain connects TRBV5-5 to TRBJ2-3; D may correspond to TRBD1 or TRBD2 (7 bases each). Germline loops: CDR1 SGHKS, CDR2 YYEKEE (reference sequence). The CDR3 totals 17 residues. V was trimmed by 5 bases and J by 3 bases, leaving 22 bases between them.

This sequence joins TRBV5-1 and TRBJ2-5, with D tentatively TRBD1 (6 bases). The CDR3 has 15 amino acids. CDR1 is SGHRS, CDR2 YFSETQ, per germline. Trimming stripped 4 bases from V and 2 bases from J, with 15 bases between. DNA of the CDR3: TGCGCCAGCAGCCCCCTCCCCGGACAGCAAGAGACCCAGTACTTC. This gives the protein CASSPLPGQQETQYF.

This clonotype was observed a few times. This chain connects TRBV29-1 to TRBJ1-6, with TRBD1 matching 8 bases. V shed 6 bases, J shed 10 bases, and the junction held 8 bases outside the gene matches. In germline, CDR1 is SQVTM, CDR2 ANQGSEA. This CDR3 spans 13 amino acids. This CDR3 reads CSVQSDRASPLHF. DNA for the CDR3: TGCAGCGTGCAATCGGACAGGGCGTCACCCCTCCACTTT.

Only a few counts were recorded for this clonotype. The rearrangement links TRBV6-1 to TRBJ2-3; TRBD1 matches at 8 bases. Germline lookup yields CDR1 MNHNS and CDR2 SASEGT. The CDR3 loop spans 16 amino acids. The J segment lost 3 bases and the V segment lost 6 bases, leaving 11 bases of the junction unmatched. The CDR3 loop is CASRAAAGQGTDTQYF. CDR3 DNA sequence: TGTGCCAGCAGAGCGGCCGCCGGACAGGGAACAGATACGCAGTATTTT.